This T cell receptor (beta chain) was found in a study of blood T cell repertoires in COVID-19. On the study more broadly: The United States, Italy and Spain were the sources of the acute and convalescent COVID-19 samples. T cells, B-cell-depleted T cells, or PBMCs provided the cDNA or gDNA that served as material.

Original processing notes: Nucleated cell number was recorded as an estimate derived from reference gene primer amplification. Here immunoSEQ multiplex PCR was the method, and the copy in TCRdb shows in-frame clones only, minus some. D and trimming were read from the DNA, whereas the V and J calls and clone size are those reported in that table. The sample yields tens of thousands of clones, about 86% seen once. V was cut by 5 bases and J by 0 bases, with 10 bases left in between. CDR3 length: 15 residues. The germline V gene has CDR1 SGHAT and CDR2 FQNNGV. This receptor was taken from a woman over 75 in a cohort sampled during active or convalescent COVID-19. The specimen was peripheral blood. V and J are TRBV11-2 and TRBJ1-4; a possible D gene is TRBD1 (5 bases). DNA of the CDR3: TGTGCCAGCAGCGCGTGGGGCTCAACTAATGAAAAACTGTTTTTT. It codes for CASSAWGSTNEKLFF.